Below are 4 T cell receptor beta chains sequenced from a single sample in a study of blood T cell repertoires in COVID-19. Libraries were prepared by immunoSEQ multiplex PCR; TCRdb keeps only in-frame clonotypes and omits some of them. The repertoire holds more than 250,000 clones, around nine tenths seen once, with 1% in the top ten. Sequencing used peripheral blood. Receptors were obtained from a man over 45 with active or convalescent COVID-19.

Notes on this clone: The same CDR3 can be traced to other DNA sequences in this sample. The chain links TRBV28 to TRBJ1-1; D is unresolved. Germline V gives CDR1 MDHEN, CDR2 SYDVKM. Trimming stripped 3 bases from V and 2 bases from J, with 4 bases between. This CDR3 has 12 residues. CDR3: CASSLSNTEAFF. CDR3 nucleotides: TGTGCCAGCAGTTTGAGCAACACTGAAGCTTTCTTT. The full variable domain, rest sourced from reference TRBV28 and TRBJ1-1, is DVKVTQSSRYLVKRTGEKVFLECVQDMDHENMFWYRQDPGLGLRLIYFSYDVKMKEKGDIPEGYSVSREKKERFSLILESASTNQTSMYLCASSLSNTEAFFGQGTRLTVV.

This chain connects TRBV18 to TRBJ1-5; TRBD1 matches at 11 bases. After removal of 6 bases from V and 0 bases from J, the junction contained 7 bases not matched to a gene. This CDR3 comprises 17 residues. The V gene's germline CDR1 is KGHSH and CDR2 LQKENI. CDR3 in amino acids: CASSAGTGGNSNQPQHF. DNA of the CDR3: TGTGCCAGCTCGGCCGGGACAGGGGGGAATAGCAATCAGCCCCAGCATTTT.

The chain couples TRBV18 to TRBJ2-3; TRBD2 aligns across 10 bases. The germline CDR1 and CDR2 sequences are KGHSH and LQKENI. V shed 6 bases and J 5 bases; nucleotides not matched to a gene: 11. This CDR3 contains 16 residues. The CDR3 DNA reads as TGTGCCAGCTCCCGCTGGAGCGGGGGGGCCGTAGATACGCAGTATTTT. It encodes CASSRWSGGAVDTQYF.

A remark on this clone: The same CDR3 is also encoded by other DNA sequences in this sample. The CDR3 reads CASSSGQGTDTQYF. The DNA of the CDR3 is TGTGCCAGCAGTTCCGGACAGGGAACAGATACGCAGTATTTT. The chain recombines TRBV28 with TRBJ2-3, with 8 nucleotides matching TRBD1. The V and J ends lost 4 bases and 3 bases, in that order; junction bases with no gene match: 3. The CDR3 is made up of 14 amino acids. CDR1 is MDHEN, CDR2 SYDVKM, per germline.